This TCR beta chain appears in the sequencing data of a study of blood T cell repertoires in COVID-19. Germline CDR1 is MGHDK and CDR2 is SYGVNS. The CDR3 is made up of 14 amino acids. Trimming left V 4 bases short and J 1 base short, with 9 bases between. The table came from immunoSEQ multiplex PCR; TCRdb's copy has only in-frame clones and leaves some out. The table has approximately 190,000 clones, around four fifths seen once; the top ten hold approximately 6.5%. This TCR was sampled from a woman between 40 and 50 years old with acute or convalescent COVID-19. Sequencing used peripheral blood. V is TRBV25-1 and J is TRBJ2-3, with unresolved D. This CDR3 is CASSGTLGTDTQYF. Here the CDR3 DNA reads TGTGCCAGCAGTGGAACTTTGGGCACAGATACGCAGTATTTT.